This T cell receptor (beta chain) is drawn from a study of metastatic and nonmetastatic thyroid tumors. Study summary: Peripheral blood and tumor or nodule samples from malignant and benign thyroid patients were compared.

Germline V lookup: CDR1 MNHEY, CDR2 SMNVEV (reference sequence). The J segment lost 5 bases and the V segment lost 4 bases, leaving 8 bases of the junction unmatched. This CDR3 region has 15 residues. Using MiXCR, TCRdb re-called clones from the PCR reads. Altogether more than 15,000 clones are present, under 35% being singletons, with the ten largest covering over 9.5%. Patients underwent thyroid surgery, and none had received any treatment before it. The rearrangement links TRBV27 to TRBJ2-1; TRBD1 matches at 7 bases. The source material was blood. The receptor was isolated from a female donor with papillary thyroid cancer or a benign thyroid nodule (not recorded which). Some clones in this sample may be carry-over from other donors' samples. The CDR3 DNA follows: TGTGCCAGCAGTTGGACCGGGACAGCCAACAATGAGCAGTTCTTC. Its translation: CASSWTGTANNEQFF.